This TCR beta chain was recorded in a study of blood T cells in healthy people across ages. V shed 0 bases and J shed 2 bases, with 14 bases lying between them. Germline CDR1 is MGHRA and CDR2 is YSYEKL. The CDR3 extends over 16 amino acids. This clonotype was detected once. It was with a sample-barcoded 5' primer and a J-beta primer mix that a second PCR of about 6 to 12 cycles was run. TCRdb re-analysed the 5' RACE reads in MiXCR, keeping a single row per CDR3 protein. The table has more than 750,000 distinct CDR3 sequences, 25% to 35% seen once. This sample also appeared in a second study, on T cells of mothers and their children. From that paper: Donors comprised three healthy Caucasian mothers plus their six children. cDNA synthesis used all extracted RNA, about 1.5 ug per 15 ul. The yield was over 8 million TCR beta CDR3 reads from each mother and around 3.3 million from each child. The overlap seen between related mothers and children slightly exceeded that of unrelated pairs, though not significantly.

The rearrangement uses TRBV4-1 and TRBJ2-7; D perhaps matches TRBD1 (5 bases). This TCR came from a woman aged 35 to 49 in good health. The sequenced material came from blood. This chain's CDR3 is CASSQDSRTITYEQYF. In DNA, the CDR3 is TGCGCCAGCAGCCAAGACTCGAGGACAATCACCTACGAGCAGTACTTC.